What follows describes a single T cell receptor beta chain. This entry comes from a study of blood T cell repertoires in COVID-19. Methods used by the authors: Amplification of reference gene primers provided the estimated nucleated cell counts. Clones were read by immunoSEQ multiplex PCR, and TCRdb kept only the in-frame ones, dropping some. Clonal size and the V and J genes are those of that table, whereas D and trimming came from the DNA. The sample lists over 100,000 clones, roughly 88% seen once, with less than 8% in the top ten. Germline values: CDR1 SGHNT, CDR2 YYREEE (reference sequence). There are 14 residues in the CDR3. V lost 4 bases to trimming and J lost 2 bases, with 12 bases between them.

This chain joins TRBV5-4 and TRBJ2-5, with D possibly TRBD2 on 6 matching bases. The TCR originated in a woman of 80 years or more with active or convalescent COVID-19. The sample consisted of peripheral blood. Written as DNA, the CDR3 is TGTGCCAGCAGCGTCGGCGGACTACAAGAGACCCAGTACTTC. Its translation: CASSVGGLQETQYF.